The clone carrying this TCR beta chain turned up a few times. Its specificity is not known. TCRdb independently ran MiXCR on the reads; one entry per CDR3 protein. The sample shows about 920,000 distinct CDR3 sequences, roughly 30% of them seen only once. The data belong to a study of T cell repertoires in cytomegalovirus infection. Across the study: Used in the study were CMV epitopes, some recently identified and HLA-C-restricted, others well-studied and HLA-B-restricted. CMV infection plus the matching HLA type was flagged by public TCR beta signatures.

Trimming removed 4 bases from V and 8 bases from J, with 8 bases in between. The CDR3 is 12 residues long. CDR1 and CDR2 (germline): SGHTA, FQGNSA. Broader study findings: Cumulated frequencies of public TCR beta families served to identify carriers of CMV plus the relevant HLA. The ex vivo response showed dominance by HLA-C-restricted CMV-specific TCR beta clonotypes.

This chain joins TRBV7-2 and TRBJ1-4; D is unresolved. This clonotype originated in a human donor in good health (CMV status not recorded). Some clones in this sample may be carry-over from other donors' samples. Sequences were derived from cultured CD8+ T cells from PBMCs, sampled from culture after CMV antigen stimulation. CDR3 sequence reads: CASSWTGEKLFF. The CDR3 bases are TGTGCCAGCAGCTGGACTGGGGAAAAACTGTTTTTT.